The 2 T cell receptor beta chains presented below share a single source sample, sequenced in a study of blood T cell repertoires in COVID-19. Method: immunoSEQ multiplex PCR; TCRdb's copy keeps in-frame clones and lacks some. The table lists some 62,000 clones, about four fifths of them singletons, with roughly 5% in the top ten. Source material: peripheral blood. The receptors originated from a human donor in a cohort sampled during active COVID-19.

This clone was counted between two and nine times. The chain has TRBV29-1 and TRBJ1-3; 7 bases align to TRBD1. The germline V gene encodes CDR1 SQVTM and CDR2 ANQGSEA. V dropped 5 bases and J dropped 3; count of bases not matched to a gene: 1. The CDR3 length is 12 residues. The CDR3 DNA follows: TGCAGCGTTACAGGGGATGGAAACACCATATATTTT. Translated: CSVTGDGNTIYF.

Note on this clone: One end of the junction fails to match germline, which may point to a read error. The genes are TRBV4-1 and TRBJ1-1; D is perhaps TRBD1 (5 bases). The CDR3 covers 15 residues. Germline CDR1 reads MGHRA; CDR2 reads YSYEKL. The CDR3 loop is CASSEEQDLLAEAFF. In nucleotides, the CDR3 is TGCGCCAGCAGCGAAGAACAGGACCTCTTGGCTGAAGCTTTCTTT.